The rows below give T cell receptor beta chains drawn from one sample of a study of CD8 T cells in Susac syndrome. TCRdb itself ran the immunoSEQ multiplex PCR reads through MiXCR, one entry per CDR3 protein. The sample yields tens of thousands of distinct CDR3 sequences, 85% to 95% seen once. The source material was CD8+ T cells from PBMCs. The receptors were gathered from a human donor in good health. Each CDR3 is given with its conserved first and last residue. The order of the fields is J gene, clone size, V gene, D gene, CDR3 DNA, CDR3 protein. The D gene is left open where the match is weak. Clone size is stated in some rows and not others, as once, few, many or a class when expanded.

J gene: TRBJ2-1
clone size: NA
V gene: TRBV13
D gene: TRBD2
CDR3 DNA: TGTGCCAGCAGCCCCACCGGGGGCGGGGGGGCCTACAATGAGCAGTTCTTC
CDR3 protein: CASSPTGGGGAYNEQFF

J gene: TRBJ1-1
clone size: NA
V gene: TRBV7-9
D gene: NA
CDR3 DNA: TGTGCCAGCAGCTTAGAGGACACTGAAGCTTTCTTT
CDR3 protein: CASSLEDTEAFF

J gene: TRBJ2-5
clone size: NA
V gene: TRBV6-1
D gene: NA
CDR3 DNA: TGTGCCAGCAGTGATTACACCTGGGACATTGGAGAGACCCAGTACTTC
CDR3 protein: CASSDYTWDIGETQYF

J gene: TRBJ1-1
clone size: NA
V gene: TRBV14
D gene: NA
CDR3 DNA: TGTGCCAGCAGCCAAGACGAAGGGTTCGACACTGAAGCTTTCTTT
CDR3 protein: CASSQDEGFDTEAFF

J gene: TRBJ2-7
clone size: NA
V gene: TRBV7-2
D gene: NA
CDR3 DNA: TGTGCCAGCAGCTTGACTACCAACTACGAGCAGTACTTC
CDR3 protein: CASSLTTNYEQYF

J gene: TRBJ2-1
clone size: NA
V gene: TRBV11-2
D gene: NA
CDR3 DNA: TGTGCCAGCAGCTTAGAAGGATCCTACAATGAGCAGTTCTTC
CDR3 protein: CASSLEGSYNEQFF

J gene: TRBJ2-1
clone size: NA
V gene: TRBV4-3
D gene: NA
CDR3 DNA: TGCGCCAGCAGCCTCCTCCTCGGCCCCGCCGTGGATCCGAGCTCCTACAATGAGCAGTTCTTC
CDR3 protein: CASSLLLGPAVDPSSYNEQFF

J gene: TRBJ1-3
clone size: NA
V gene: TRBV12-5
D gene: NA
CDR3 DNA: TGTGCTAGTGGCCCGGGACGGATGAGCTCTGGAAACACCATATATTTT
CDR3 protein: CASGPGRMSSGNTIYF

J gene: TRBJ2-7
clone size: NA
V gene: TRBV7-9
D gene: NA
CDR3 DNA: TGTGCCAGCAGCTTATCCGGAGTAGGCGAGCAGTACTTC
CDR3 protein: CASSLSGVGEQYF

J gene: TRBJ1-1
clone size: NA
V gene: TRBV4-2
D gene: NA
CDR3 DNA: TGTGCCAGCAGCCGGCCGGTTGATAACACTGAAGCTTTCTTT
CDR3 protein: CASSRPVDNTEAFF

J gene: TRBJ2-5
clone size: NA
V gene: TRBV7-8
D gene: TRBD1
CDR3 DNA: TGTGCCAGCAGCCTAAACAGGGGTGGAGAGACCCAGTACTTC
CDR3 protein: CASSLNRGGETQYF

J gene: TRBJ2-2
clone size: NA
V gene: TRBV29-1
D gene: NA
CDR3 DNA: TGCAGCGTTCGTTGGAACACCGGGGAGCTGTTTTTT
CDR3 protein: CSVRWNTGELFF

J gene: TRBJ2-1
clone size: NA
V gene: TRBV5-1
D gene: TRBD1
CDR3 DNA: TGCGCCAGCAGCCCCTGGGACAGGGAGGTGAATCGGGACAATGAGCAGTTCTTC
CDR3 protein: CASSPWDREVNRDNEQFF

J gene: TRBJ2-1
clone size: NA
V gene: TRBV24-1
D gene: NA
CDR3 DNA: TGTGCCACCAGTGATTTAGGAGAGCAGTTCTTC
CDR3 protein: CATSDLGEQFF

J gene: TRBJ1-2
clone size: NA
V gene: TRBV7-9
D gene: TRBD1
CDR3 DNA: TGTGCCAGCAGGACAGGGAGCCAATATGGCTACACCTTC
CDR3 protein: CASRTGSQYGYTF

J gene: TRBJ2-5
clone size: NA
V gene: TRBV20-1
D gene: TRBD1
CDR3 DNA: TGCAGTGCAAGGATTGGGACAGGGCAAGAGACCCAGTACTTC
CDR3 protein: CSARIGTGQETQYF

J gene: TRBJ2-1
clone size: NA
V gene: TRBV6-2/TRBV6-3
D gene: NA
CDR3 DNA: TGTGCCAGCAGGGATTTGCCTTGGGAGCAGTTCTTC
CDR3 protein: CASRDLPWEQFF

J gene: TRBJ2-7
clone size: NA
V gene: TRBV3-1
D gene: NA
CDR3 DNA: TGTGCCAGCAGCCAAGGACACGAGCAGTACTTC
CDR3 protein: CASSQGHEQYF

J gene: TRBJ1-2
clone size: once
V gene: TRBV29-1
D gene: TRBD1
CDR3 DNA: TGCAGCGTTGAAGATGGACAGGTCTTTGGCCACACCTTC
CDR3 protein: CSVEDGQVFGHTF

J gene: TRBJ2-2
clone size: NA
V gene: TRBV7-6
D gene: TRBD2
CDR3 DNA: TGTGCCAGCAGCTTAAGGCTAGCGGGCACCGGGGAGCTGTTTTTT
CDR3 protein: CASSLRLAGTGELFF